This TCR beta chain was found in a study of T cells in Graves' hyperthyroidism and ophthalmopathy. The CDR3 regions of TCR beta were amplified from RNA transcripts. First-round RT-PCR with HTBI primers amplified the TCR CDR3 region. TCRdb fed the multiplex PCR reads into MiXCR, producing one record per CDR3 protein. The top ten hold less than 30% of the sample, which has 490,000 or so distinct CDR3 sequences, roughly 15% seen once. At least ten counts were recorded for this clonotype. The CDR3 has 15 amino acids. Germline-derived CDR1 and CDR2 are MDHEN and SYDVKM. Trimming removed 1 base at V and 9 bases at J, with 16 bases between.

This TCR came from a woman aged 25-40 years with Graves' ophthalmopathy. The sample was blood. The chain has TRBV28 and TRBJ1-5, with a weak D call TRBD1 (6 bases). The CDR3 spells CASSLYPDRRRPQHF. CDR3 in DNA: TGTGCCAGCAGTTTATACCCCGACAGGCGAAGGCCCCAGCATTTT.